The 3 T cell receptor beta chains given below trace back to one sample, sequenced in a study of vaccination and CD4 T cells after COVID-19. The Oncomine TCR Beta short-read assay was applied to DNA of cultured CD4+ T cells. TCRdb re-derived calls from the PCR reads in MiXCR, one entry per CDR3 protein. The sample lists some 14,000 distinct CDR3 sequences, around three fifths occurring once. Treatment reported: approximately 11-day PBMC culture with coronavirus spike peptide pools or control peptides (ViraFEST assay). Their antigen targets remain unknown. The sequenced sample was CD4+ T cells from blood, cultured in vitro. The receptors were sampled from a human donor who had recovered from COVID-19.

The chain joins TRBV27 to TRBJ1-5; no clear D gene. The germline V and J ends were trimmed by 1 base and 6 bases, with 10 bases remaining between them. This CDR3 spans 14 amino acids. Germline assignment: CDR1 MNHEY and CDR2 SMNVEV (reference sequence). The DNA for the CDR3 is TGTGCCAGCAGTTTATTTGGGGTGACTCAGCCCCAGCATTTT. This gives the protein CASSLFGVTQPQHF.

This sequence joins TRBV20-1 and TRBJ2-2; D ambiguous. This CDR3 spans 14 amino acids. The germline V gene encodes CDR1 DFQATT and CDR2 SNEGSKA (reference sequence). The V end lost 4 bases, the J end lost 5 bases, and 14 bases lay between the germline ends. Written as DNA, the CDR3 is TGCAGTGCTAAGGGTTATACTTATACCGGGGAGCTGTTTTTT. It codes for CSAKGYTYTGELFF.

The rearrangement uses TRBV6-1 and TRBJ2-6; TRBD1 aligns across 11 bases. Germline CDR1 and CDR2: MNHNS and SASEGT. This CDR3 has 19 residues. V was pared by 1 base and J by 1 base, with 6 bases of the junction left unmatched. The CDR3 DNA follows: TGTGCCAGCAGTGAAGAGGGGACAGGGGGTTTTTCTGGGGCCAACGTCCTGACTTTC. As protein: CASSEEGTGGFSGANVLTF.